These T cell receptor beta chains were read from a single sample in a study of shared clonotypes between healthy human individuals. Measured with immunoSEQ multiplex PCR; TCRdb has only the in-frame clones, and not every one. The data contain around 200,000 clones, approximately 61% of them singletons. Material: memory CD4+ T cells sorted from blood. Source of these receptors: a man aged 25-45 years in good health. Both conserved end residues are part of each CDR3. D genes are given only for firm matches. Size is stated for part of the rows, as once, few or many counts, or as a class when the clone is expanded.

j_call,d_call,clone_size,v_call,cdr3_aa,cdr3_nt
TRBJ2-7,TRBD2,-,TRBV27,CASSLASGNYEQYF,TGTGCCAGCAGTTTGGCTAGCGGGAACTACGAGCAGTACTTC
TRBJ1-1,-,medium-sized,TRBV9,CASSVAFGTEAFF,TGTGCCAGCAGCGTAGCTTTCGGCACTGAAGCTTTCTTT
TRBJ2-7,-,-,TRBV11-2,CASSFYSYEQYF,TGTGCCAGCAGCTTTTACTCCTACGAGCAGTACTTC
TRBJ2-2,-,many,TRBV5-1,CASSFLAVNTGELFF,TGCGCCAGCAGCTTCCTCGCAGTCAACACCGGGGAGCTGTTTTTT
TRBJ2-7,TRBD2,few,TRBV11-2,CASGLAGVYEQYF,TGTGCCAGCGGACTAGCGGGAGTTTACGAGCAGTACTTC
TRBJ2-2,-,-,TRBV7-8,CASSILLPTGELFF,TGTGCCAGCAGCATACTATTACCGACCGGGGAGCTGTTTTTT
TRBJ2-7,TRBD2,many,TRBV10-3,CAISPGTSGTPTTYEQYF,TGTGCCATCAGTCCGGGGACTAGCGGAACTCCGACTACCTACGAGCAGTACTTC
TRBJ1-4,TRBD1,-,TRBV30,CAWSVQGTANEKLFF,TGTGCCTGGAGTGTACAGGGGACAGCGAATGAAAAACTGTTTTTT
TRBJ2-7,-,-,TRBV7-9,CASSLTAFEQYF,TGTGCCAGCAGCTTAACAGCCTTCGAGCAGTACTTC
TRBJ2-1,-,once,TRBV7-2,CASSSIEMNEQFF,TGTGCCAGCAGCTCGATAGAGATGAATGAGCAGTTCTTC
TRBJ2-5,-,-,TRBV5-1,CASSLAAGWETQYF,TGCGCCAGCAGCTTGGCGGCAGGGTGGGAGACCCAGTACTTC
TRBJ2-7,TRBD2,-,TRBV7-6,CASSLTSSGIGSDEQYF,TGTGCCAGCAGTCTCACCTCTAGCGGGATCGGTTCGGACGAGCAGTACTTC
TRBJ2-1,-,-,TRBV11-2,CASSLRTSRLNEQFF,TGTGCCAGCAGCCTAAGGACAAGCCGTCTCAATGAGCAGTTCTTC
TRBJ2-1,TRBD1,-,TRBV2,CASSSRQGTYNEQFF,TGTGCCAGCAGTTCACGACAGGGGACCTACAATGAGCAGTTCTTC
TRBJ2-1,TRBD2,-,TRBV10-3,CAISEPNAPSGDYNEQFF,TGTGCCATCAGTGAGCCCAACGCCCCTAGCGGGGACTACAATGAGCAGTTCTTC
TRBJ2-1,TRBD2,-,TRBV29-1,CSVRLAPVDEQFF,TGCAGCGTGCGACTAGCGCCGGTGGATGAGCAGTTCTTC
TRBJ2-7,-,-,TRBV5-1,CASSGRGPYEQYF,TGCGCCAGCAGCGGCAGGGGTCCCTACGAGCAGTACTTC
TRBJ2-6,-,-,TRBV6-5,CASSLPTAGANVLTF,TGTGCCAGCAGTCTCCCGACAGCTGGGGCCAACGTCCTGACTTTC
TRBJ1-1,-,-,TRBV14,CASSQGIGGNTEAFF,TGTGCCAGCAGCCAAGGGATTGGGGGGAACACTGAAGCTTTCTTT
TRBJ1-2,-,-,TRBV28,CASSQRLGYTF,TGTGCCAGCAGCCAGAGGCTTGGCTACACCTTC
TRBJ2-7,TRBD2,-,TRBV5-1,CASSFGLEYEQYF,TGCGCCAGCAGCTTTGGACTAGAGTACGAGCAGTACTTC
TRBJ2-5,-,-,TRBV5-1,CASSLAVQETQYF,TGCGCCAGCAGCTTGGCGGTGCAAGAGACCCAGTACTTC
TRBJ2-1,-,once,TRBV7-9,CASTLPGLNNEQFF,TGTGCCAGCACCCTCCCTGGCCTAAACAATGAGCAGTTCTTC
TRBJ2-4,-,-,TRBV18,CASSPQGAGSNIQYF,TGTGCCAGCTCACCACAGGGAGCAGGCTCGAACATTCAGTACTTC
TRBJ2-7,-,-,TRBV28,CGSGGGGTYEQYF,TGTGGCAGCGGCGGAGGGGGGACCTACGAGCAGTACTTC
TRBJ1-2,TRBD1,-,TRBV5-4,CASRAGGALAYGYTF,TGTGCCAGCCGAGCAGGGGGCGCGTTGGCTTATGGCTACACCTTC
TRBJ2-2,-,-,TRBV30,CAWSVLVGPGELFF,TGTGCCTGGAGTGTACTGGTGGGCCCCGGGGAGCTGTTTTTT
TRBJ1-5,-,-,TRBV6-1,CASSEWGHGNQPQHF,TGTGCCAGCAGTGAATGGGGGCACGGCAATCAGCCCCAGCATTTT
TRBJ1-2,-,-,TRBV28,CASTVGPFNYGYTF,TGTGCCAGCACCGTGGGCCCCTTTAACTATGGCTACACCTTC
TRBJ2-7,-,once,TRBV10-3,CATTGEGLTSYEQYF,TGTGCCACAACCGGAGAGGGACTGACTTCCTACGAGCAGTACTTC
TRBJ2-1,-,-,TRBV7-8,CASFGLGEQFF,TGTGCCAGCTTCGGTTTGGGTGAGCAGTTCTTC
TRBJ2-7,-,few,TRBV6-1,CASSDLNSYEQYF,TGTGCCAGCAGCGATCTCAATTCCTACGAGCAGTACTTC
TRBJ2-3,-,-,TRBV27,CASSTPSGPTDTQYF,TGTGCCAGCAGTACCCCTAGTGGTCCCACAGATACGCAGTATTTT
TRBJ2-2,-,many,TRBV18,CASSIKNTGELFF,TGTGCCAGCTCAATCAAAAACACCGGGGAGCTGTTTTTT
TRBJ2-5,TRBD2,-,TRBV30,CAWSSGTSNLETQYF,TGTGCCTGGAGCTCCGGGACTAGCAACTTGGAGACCCAGTACTTC